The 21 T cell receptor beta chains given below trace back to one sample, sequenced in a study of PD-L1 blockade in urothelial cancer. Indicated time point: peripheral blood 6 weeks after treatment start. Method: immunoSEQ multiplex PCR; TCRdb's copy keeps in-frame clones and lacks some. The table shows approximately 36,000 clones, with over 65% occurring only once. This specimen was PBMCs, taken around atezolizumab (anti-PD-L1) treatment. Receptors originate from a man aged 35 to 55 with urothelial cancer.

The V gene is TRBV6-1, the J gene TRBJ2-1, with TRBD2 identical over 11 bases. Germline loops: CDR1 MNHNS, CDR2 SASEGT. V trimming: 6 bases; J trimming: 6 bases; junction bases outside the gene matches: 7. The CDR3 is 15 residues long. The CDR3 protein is CASRLGLAESNEQFF. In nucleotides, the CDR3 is TGTGCCAGCAGACTGGGACTAGCGGAATCCAATGAGCAGTTCTTC.

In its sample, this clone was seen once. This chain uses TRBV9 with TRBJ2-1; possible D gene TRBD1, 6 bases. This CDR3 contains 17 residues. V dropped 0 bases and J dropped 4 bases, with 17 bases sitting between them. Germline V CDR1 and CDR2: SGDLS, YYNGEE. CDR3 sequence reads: CASSVEGGGGGYNEQFF. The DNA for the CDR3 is TGTGCCAGCAGCGTAGAAGGTGGTGGGGGCGGTTACAATGAGCAGTTCTTC.

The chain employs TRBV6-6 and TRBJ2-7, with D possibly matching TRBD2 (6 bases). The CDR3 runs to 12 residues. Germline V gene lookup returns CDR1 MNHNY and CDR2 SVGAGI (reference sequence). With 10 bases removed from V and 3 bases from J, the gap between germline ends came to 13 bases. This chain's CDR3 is CATGVALYEQYF. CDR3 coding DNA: TGTGCCACGGGAGTAGCGCTCTACGAGCAGTACTTC.

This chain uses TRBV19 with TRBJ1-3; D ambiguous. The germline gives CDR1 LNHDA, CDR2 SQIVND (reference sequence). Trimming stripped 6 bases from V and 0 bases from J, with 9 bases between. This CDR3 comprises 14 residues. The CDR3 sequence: CASRQAHSGNTIYF. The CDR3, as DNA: TGTGCCAGTAGGCAAGCGCACTCTGGAAACACCATATATTTT.

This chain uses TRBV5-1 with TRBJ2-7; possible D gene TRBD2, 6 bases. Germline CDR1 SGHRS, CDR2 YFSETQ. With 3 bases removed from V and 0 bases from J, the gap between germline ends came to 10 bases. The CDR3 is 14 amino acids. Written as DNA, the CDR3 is TGCGCCAGCAGCTCGGGACTGGGCTCCTACGAGCAGTACTTC. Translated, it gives CASSSGLGSYEQYF.

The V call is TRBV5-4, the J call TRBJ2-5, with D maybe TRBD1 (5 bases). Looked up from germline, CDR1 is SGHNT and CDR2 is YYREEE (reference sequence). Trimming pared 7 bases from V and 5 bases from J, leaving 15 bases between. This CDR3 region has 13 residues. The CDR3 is CASGEQDEETQYF. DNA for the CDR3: TGTGCCAGCGGGGAACAGGACGAGGAGACCCAGTACTTC.

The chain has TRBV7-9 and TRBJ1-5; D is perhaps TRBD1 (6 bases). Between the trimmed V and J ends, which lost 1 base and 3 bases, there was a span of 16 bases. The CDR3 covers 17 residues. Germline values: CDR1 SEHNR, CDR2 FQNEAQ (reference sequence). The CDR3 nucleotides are TGTGCCAGCAGCTTAGACTGGGGCGGGGGCTCCAATCAGCCCCAGCATTTT. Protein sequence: CASSLDWGGGSNQPQHF.

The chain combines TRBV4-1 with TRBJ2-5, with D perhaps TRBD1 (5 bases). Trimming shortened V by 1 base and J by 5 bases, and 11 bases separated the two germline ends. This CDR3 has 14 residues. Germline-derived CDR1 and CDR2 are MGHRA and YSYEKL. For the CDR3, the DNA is TGCGCCAGCAGCCAAGGTTCCAGGGTGGAGACCCAGTACTTC. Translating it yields CASSQGSRVETQYF.

As DNA, the CDR3 is TGTGCCAGTAGTGCGATAGATCGCGGGAGGGCCGACAACGAGCAGTACTTC. Its protein product is CASSAIDRGRADNEQYF. The V and J genes are TRBV19 and TRBJ2-7; TRBD2 agrees at 9 bases. V trimming: 5 bases; J trimming: 5 bases; junction bases outside the gene matches: 16. This CDR3 comprises 17 residues. Germline CDR1 LNHDA, CDR2 SQIVND (reference sequence).

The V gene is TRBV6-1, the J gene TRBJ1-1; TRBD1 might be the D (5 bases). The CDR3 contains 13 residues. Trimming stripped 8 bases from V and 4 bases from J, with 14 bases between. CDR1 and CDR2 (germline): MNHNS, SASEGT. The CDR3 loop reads CASGAWGGTEAFF. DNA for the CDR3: TGTGCCAGCGGCGCCTGGGGGGGCACTGAAGCTTTCTTT.

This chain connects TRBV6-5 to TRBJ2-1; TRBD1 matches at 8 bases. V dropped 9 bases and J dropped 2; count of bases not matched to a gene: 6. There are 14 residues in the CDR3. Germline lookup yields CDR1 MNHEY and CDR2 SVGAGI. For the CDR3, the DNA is TGTGCCAGGCCAGGGGGCGGAACCTACAATGAGCAGTTCTTC. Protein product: CARPGGGTYNEQFF.

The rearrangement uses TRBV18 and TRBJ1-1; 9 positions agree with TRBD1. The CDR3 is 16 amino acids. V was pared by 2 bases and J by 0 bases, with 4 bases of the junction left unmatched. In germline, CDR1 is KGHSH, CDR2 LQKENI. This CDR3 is CASSPTGQGMNTEAFF. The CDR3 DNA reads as TGTGCCAGCTCACCAACAGGACAGGGGATGAACACTGAAGCTTTCTTT.

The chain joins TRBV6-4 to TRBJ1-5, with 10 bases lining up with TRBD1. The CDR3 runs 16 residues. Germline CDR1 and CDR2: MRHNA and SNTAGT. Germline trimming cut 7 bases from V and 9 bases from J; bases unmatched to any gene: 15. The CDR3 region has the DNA TGTGCCAGCAATTTGAGTAGGACAGGGGGATTGGGGCCCCAGCATTTT. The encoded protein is CASNLSRTGGLGPQHF.

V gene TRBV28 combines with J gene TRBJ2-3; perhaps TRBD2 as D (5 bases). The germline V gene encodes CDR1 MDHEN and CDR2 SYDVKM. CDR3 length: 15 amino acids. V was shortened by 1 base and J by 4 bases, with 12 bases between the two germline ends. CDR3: CASSLFRGRADTQYF. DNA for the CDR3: TGTGCCAGCAGTTTATTTCGGGGTCGGGCAGATACGCAGTATTTT.

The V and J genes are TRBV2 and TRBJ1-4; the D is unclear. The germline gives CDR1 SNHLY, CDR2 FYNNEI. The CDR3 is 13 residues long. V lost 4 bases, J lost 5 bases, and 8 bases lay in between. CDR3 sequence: CASSGAQNEKLFF. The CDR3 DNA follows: TGTGCCAGCAGTGGGGCCCAGAATGAAAAACTGTTTTTT. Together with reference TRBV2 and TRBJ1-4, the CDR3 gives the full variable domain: EPEVTQTPSHQVTQMGQEVILRCVPISNHLYFYWYRQILGQKVEFLVSFYNNEISEKSEIFDDQFSVERPDGSNFTLKIRSTKLEDSAMYFCASSGAQNEKLFFGSGTQLSVL.

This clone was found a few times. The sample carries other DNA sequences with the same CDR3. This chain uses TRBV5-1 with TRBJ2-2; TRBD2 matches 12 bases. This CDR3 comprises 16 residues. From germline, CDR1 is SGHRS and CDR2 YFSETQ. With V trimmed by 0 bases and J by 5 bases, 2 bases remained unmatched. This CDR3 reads CASSLGLAGVTGELFF. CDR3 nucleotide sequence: TGCGCCAGCAGCTTGGGACTAGCGGGAGTAACCGGGGAGCTGTTTTTT.

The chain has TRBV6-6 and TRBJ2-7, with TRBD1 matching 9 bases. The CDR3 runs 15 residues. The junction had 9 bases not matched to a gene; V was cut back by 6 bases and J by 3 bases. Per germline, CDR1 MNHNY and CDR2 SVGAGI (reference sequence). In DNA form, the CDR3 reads TGTGCCAGCAGGAGAACCCGGGACAGGGTCTACGAGCAGTACTTC. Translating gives CASRRTRDRVYEQYF.

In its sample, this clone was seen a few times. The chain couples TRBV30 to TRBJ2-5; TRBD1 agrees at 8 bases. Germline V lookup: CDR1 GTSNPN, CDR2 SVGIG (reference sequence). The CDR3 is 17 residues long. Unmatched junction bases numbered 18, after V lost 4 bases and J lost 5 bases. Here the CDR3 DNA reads TGTGCCTGGAACGCCCGAAAGTTGGACAGGGTAGGTGAGACCCAGTACTTC. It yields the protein CAWNARKLDRVGETQYF.

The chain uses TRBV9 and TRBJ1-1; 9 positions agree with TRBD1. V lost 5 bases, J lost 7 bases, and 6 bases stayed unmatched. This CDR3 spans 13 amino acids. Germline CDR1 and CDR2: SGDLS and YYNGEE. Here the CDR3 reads CASRGQGEGEAFF. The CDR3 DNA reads TGTGCCAGCAGGGGACAGGGAGAGGGTGAAGCTTTCTTT.

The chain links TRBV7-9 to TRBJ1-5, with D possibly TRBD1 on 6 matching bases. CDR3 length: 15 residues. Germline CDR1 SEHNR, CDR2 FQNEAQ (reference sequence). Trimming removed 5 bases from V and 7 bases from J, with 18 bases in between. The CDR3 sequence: CASSPSGVIRQPQHF. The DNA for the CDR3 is TGTGCCAGCAGCCCATCAGGGGTGATTCGCCAGCCCCAGCATTTT.

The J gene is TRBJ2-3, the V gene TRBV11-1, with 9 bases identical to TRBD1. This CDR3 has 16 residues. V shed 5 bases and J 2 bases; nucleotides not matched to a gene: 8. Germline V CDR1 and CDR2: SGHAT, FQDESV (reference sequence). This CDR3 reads CASSRLDRGDTDTQYF. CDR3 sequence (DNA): TGTGCCAGCAGCCGCCTCGACAGGGGGGACACAGATACGCAGTATTTT.